This is a list of T cell receptor beta chains from one sample in a study of blood T cell repertoires in COVID-19. Sequencing used immunoSEQ multiplex PCR; TCRdb keeps in-frame clones, though not all of them. The data show 95,000 to 110,000 clones, with roughly 84% seen just once and approximately 4% held by the top ten. The specimen sequenced was peripheral blood. The receptors stem from a human donor in a cohort sampled during active COVID-19. Both conserved end residues are part of each CDR3. D genes are given only for firm matches. Rows may omit the clone size; those that give it use once, few, many or a size class.

v_call	cdr3_length	d_call	j_call	clone_size	cdr3_aa	cdr3_nt
TRBV10-3	15	TRBD2	TRBJ2-5	.	CAISESPGGGETQYF	TGTGCCATCAGTGAGTCCCCGGGAGGAGGGGAGACCCAGTACTTC
TRBV4-1	16	.	TRBJ1-5	.	CASSQDVGRGNQPQHF	TGCGCCAGCAGCCAAGATGTAGGGCGGGGCAATCAGCCCCAGCATTTT
TRBV7-2	15	.	TRBJ1-5	.	CASSLDNYSNQPQHF	TGTGCCAGCAGCTTAGACAACTATAGCAATCAGCCCCAGCATTTT
TRBV5-5	15	.	TRBJ2-7	.	CASSLGASSSYEQYF	TGTGCCAGCAGCTTGGGCGCGTCGAGCTCCTACGAGCAGTACTTC
TRBV9	18	.	TRBJ1-3	.	CASSVAAGRIVSGNTIYF	TGTGCCAGCAGCGTAGCGGCGGGCAGAATAGTCTCTGGAAACACCATATATTTT
TRBV27	14	.	TRBJ1-2	once	CASSLKGASYGYTF	TGTGCCAGCAGTTTAAAAGGGGCGTCATATGGCTACACCTTC
TRBV7-2	17	.	TRBJ1-5	.	CASSLTGQTWGNQPQHF	TGTGCCAGCAGCTTAACTGGACAGACGTGGGGCAATCAGCCCCAGCATTTT
TRBV7-2	15	.	TRBJ2-3	.	CASSFTQGYADTQYF	TGTGCCAGCAGCTTCACACAGGGATACGCAGATACGCAGTATTTT
TRBV7-3	14	.	TRBJ2-3	.	CASSSNQALDTQYF	TGTGCCAGCAGCTCCAATCAGGCTTTAGATACGCAGTATTTT
TRBV4-1	17	TRBD2	TRBJ2-3	.	CASSPGGVAQGKDTQYF	TGCGCCAGCAGCCCGGGAGGAGTAGCGCAAGGTAAAGATACGCAGTATTTT
TRBV6-1	16	.	TRBJ2-1	.	CASSEAETLSYNEQFF	TGTGCCAGCAGTGAAGCAGAGACTCTATCCTACAATGAGCAGTTCTTC
TRBV3-1/TRBV3-2	16	.	TRBJ2-1	.	CASSLPLVSSYNEQFF	TGTGCCAGCAGCCTCCCTCTAGTATCCTCCTACAATGAGCAGTTCTTC
TRBV6-6	13	TRBD2	TRBJ2-3	.	CASTKGRENTQYF	TGTGCCAGCACCAAGGGGAGGGAAAATACGCAGTATTTT
TRBV11-2	17	TRBD2	TRBJ2-7	.	CASSLLAGEIGTYEQYF	TGTGCCAGCAGCTTGTTAGCGGGAGAAATCGGAACCTACGAGCAGTACTTC
TRBV18	14	.	TRBJ2-7	.	CASSPVQTSYEQYF	TGTGCCAGCTCACCCGTACAGACCTCCTACGAGCAGTACTTC